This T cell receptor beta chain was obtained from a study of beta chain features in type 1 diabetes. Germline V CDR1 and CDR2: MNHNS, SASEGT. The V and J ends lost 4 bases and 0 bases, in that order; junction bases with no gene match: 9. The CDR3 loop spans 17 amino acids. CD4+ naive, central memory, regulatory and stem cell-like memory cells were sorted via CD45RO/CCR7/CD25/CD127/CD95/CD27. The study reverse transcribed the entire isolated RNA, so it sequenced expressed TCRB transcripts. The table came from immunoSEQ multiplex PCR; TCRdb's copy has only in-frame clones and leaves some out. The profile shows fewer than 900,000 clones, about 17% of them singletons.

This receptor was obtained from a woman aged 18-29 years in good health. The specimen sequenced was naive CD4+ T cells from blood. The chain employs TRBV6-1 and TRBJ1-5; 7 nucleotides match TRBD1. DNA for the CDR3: TGTGCCAGCAGTGGATCCGGGACAGTCAATAGCAATCAGCCCCAGCATTTT. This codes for CASSGSGTVNSNQPQHF.